This entry features one T cell receptor (beta chain) sequence. The antigen it recognizes is unknown. Within one base of it there is no much larger clone, and no base qualities were kept. TCRbeta CDR3 regions were amplified from genomic DNA by means of the immunoSEQ Assay, a bias-controlled multiplex PCR. As for how the authors treated the data: The number of nucleated cells in each sample was estimated by amplification of reference gene primers within the assay. To quantify the absolute abundance of each unique TCRbeta CDR3 rearrangement, sequence reads were collapsed and filtered. For each sample, productive Simpson clonality was calculated by taking the square root of Simpson's diversity index across productive rearrangements. Not all clones reach the TCRdb copy of this immuneACCESS table, which keeps in-frame sequences only. Checked studies attribute under half of the gap to unresolved V genes and leave the rest unexplained. The V and J calls and clone size are taken from that table; D and trimming were inferred from the DNA. Recorded for this sample are 430,000 or so clones; around nine tenths of them occurred a single time. The ten largest make up 1.8% of the sample.

The germline V gene supplies CDR1 MRHNA and CDR2 SNTAGT. A distance of 10 bases separates the germline ends of V and J, which lose 3 bases and 4 bases respectively. The CDR3 starts with the cysteine, ends with the phenylalanine, and has 14 residues. Only the CDR3 region is kept as DNA, spanning 42 bases read in frame from base 1. Participants in the prospective study were aged roughly 18 to 100 years, lived in 24 United States geographic areas, and enrolled through a virtual design. In the prospective study, cohorts were assigned on the basis of participant-reported clinical history obtained from a screening survey and a study questionnaire. ImmuneRACE Cohort 3 recovered participants were defined by two consecutive negative NP/OP PCR tests, healthcare professional clearance, or symptom resolution. Mobile phlebotomists in the prospective study collected whole blood, serum and a nasopharyngeal or oropharyngeal swab from every participant. Additional blood draws and questionnaires over an approximately two-month period could optionally be provided by prospective study participants. Before DNA extraction, blood samples from the prospective study were shipped at room temperature or frozen.

The sample is drawn from a study of blood T cell repertoires in COVID-19 (dated by TCRdb to 2018 to 2021). Some background on the complete study: Samples covering the acute and convalescent phases of COVID-19 were provided by collaborators in the United States, Italy and Spain. The prospective study material was composed of cDNA or gDNA derived from T cells, B-cell-depleted T cells, or PBMCs. Subjects who had been exposed to COVID-19, were actively infected with it, or had recovered from it provided the deeply sampled blood TCRbeta repertoires that made up the dataset. The repertoires were released in a freely available public database intended as a resource for research on the immune response to SARS-CoV-2. The samples were drawn from the first 160 participants of the ongoing ImmuneRACE study and from about 1,200 subjects provided by 6 global collaborators. Nearly every sample came with metadata listing a de-identified subject ID, COVID-19 status, age in years and sex. Where available, HLA class I and class II types were taken from metadata supplied by the sample provider and were not determined by assay-based typing. General study outcomes and caveats: The quantity of clinical and demographic metadata differed by source and by participant and was supplied without curation.

This receptor chain uses TRBV6-4 and TRBJ2-1, with TRBD2 as a weak D call on 5 bases. The TCR sequence derives from a woman aged 35 to 49 who had recovered from COVID-19. The specimen was PBMCs or T cells enriched from blood (not recorded which). CDR3 protein: CASSEGSPYNEQFF. The nucleotide sequence is given as TGTGCCAGCAGTGAAGGGAGTCCATACAATGAGCAGTTCTTC.